Below, 12 T cell receptor beta chains from the same sample are listed, as sequenced in a study of radiation and T cells in renal cell carcinoma. Time point: blood 2 weeks post-SBRT. Treatment in this sample: 15 Gy SBRT to primary tumor, nephrectomy 4 weeks later. The table came from immunoSEQ multiplex PCR; TCRdb's copy has only in-frame clones and leaves some out. The data show 70,000 to 80,000 clones, 80% to 90% seen once. The sample consisted of blood, taken from a patient whose treatment included radiotherapy and nephrectomy. All receptors come from a woman aged 45-59 years with renal cell carcinoma.

This chain uses TRBV19 with TRBJ2-6, with D perhaps TRBD2 (7 bases). The V end was cut by 5 bases, the J end by 1 base, with 15 bases between. Germline V gene sequence: CDR1 LNHDA, CDR2 SQIVND (reference sequence). The CDR3 is 17 amino acids. The CDR3 sequence is CASSFAGASSGANVLTF. CDR3 sequence (DNA): TGTGCCAGTAGTTTTGCGGGGGCGTCATCTGGGGCCAACGTCCTGACTTTC.

This clone was observed a handful of times. This chain connects TRBV21-1 to TRBJ2-5; the table's D gene call, TRBD2, was not cross checked with the DNA. TRBV21-1 is a known pseudogene. The CDR3 consists of 12 residues. The CDR3 is CATSSFQETQYF. The DNA for the CDR3 is TGTGCCACCTCCTCTTTTCAAGAGACCCAGTACTTC.

The chain uses TRBV10-2 and TRBJ2-5, with 9 bases fitting TRBD2. V was pared by 2 bases and J by 5 bases, with 6 bases of the junction left unmatched. CDR1 is WSHSY and CDR2 is SAAADI in the germline V gene. CDR3 length: 15 amino acids. The DNA for the CDR3 is TGCGCCAGCAGTGAGGCGAGCGGGAGGCGGGAGACCCAGTACTTC. Its translation: CASSEASGRRETQYF.

The V and J genes are TRBV6-1 and TRBJ2-1; 7 bases line up with TRBD1. V was clipped by 5 bases and J by 15 bases; unmatched bases: 10. This CDR3 spans 12 amino acids. CDR1 MNHNS and CDR2 SASEGT come from the germline V gene. The CDR3 nucleotides read TGTGCCAGCAGTTCCCCGGGGAACAGGGGGTTCTTC. Protein: CASSSPGNRGFF.

The V gene is TRBV4-3, the J gene TRBJ1-2, with D possibly being TRBD1 (6 bases). The CDR3 is made up of 14 amino acids. CDR1 and CDR2 from the germline V gene are LGHNA and YSLEER. The germline V and J ends were trimmed by 4 bases and 8 bases, with 17 bases remaining between them. The CDR3 spells CASSLETGAWGYTF. For the CDR3, the DNA is TGCGCCAGCAGCCTCGAGACGGGGGCCTGGGGCTACACCTTC.

The table lists this clone with many counts. The chain uses TRBV4-2 and TRBJ1-1, with D possibly matching TRBD1 (5 bases). The CDR3 is 15 amino acids. The germline V gene has CDR1 LGHNA and CDR2 YNFKEQ. Trimming stripped 1 base from V and 4 bases from J, with 13 bases between. CDR3 DNA: TGTGCCAGCAGCCAAGGAAGGGGTGACGGCACTGAAGCTTTCTTT. It translates to CASSQGRGDGTEAFF.

This clone was seen once. The chain carries TRBV27 and TRBJ1-5; TRBD1 might be the D (5 bases). Germline V CDR1 and CDR2: MNHEY, SMNVEV (reference sequence). Trimming removed 3 bases at V and 1 base at J, with 10 bases between. This CDR3 is 15 amino acids long. The CDR3 loop reads CASSFGGLSNQPQHF. The CDR3 DNA follows: TGTGCCAGCAGTTTCGGGGGGTTGAGCAATCAGCCCCAGCATTTT.

CDR3 region: CASSSTEGYTGELFF. The CDR3 DNA sequence: TGTGCCAGCAGTTCAACTGAGGGATACACCGGGGAGCTGTTTTTT. The chain uses TRBV28 and TRBJ2-2; weak D call: TRBD2 (5 bases). Germline assignment: CDR1 MDHEN and CDR2 SYDVKM. Deletions cut 4 bases from V and 3 bases from J, with 12 bases between. The length of the CDR3 is 15 residues.

V gene TRBV6-5 combines with J gene TRBJ1-2; D is unresolved. Germline assignment: CDR1 MNHEY and CDR2 SVGAGI. This CDR3 spans 12 amino acids. Trimming removed 5 bases from V and 4 bases from J, with 8 bases in between. Here the CDR3 reads CASSRDTYGYTF. Written as DNA, the CDR3 is TGTGCCAGCAGTCGGGATACCTATGGCTACACCTTC.

The chain uses TRBV7-2 and TRBJ2-7; D gene uncertain. The CDR3 runs 14 residues. V was cut by 0 bases and J by 4 bases, with 10 bases left in between. The germline V gene encodes CDR1 SGHTA and CDR2 FQGNSA. CDR3 DNA: TGTGCCAGCAGCTTAGCCCAAGGGCGATACGAGCAGTACTTC. Its protein product is CASSLAQGRYEQYF.

The gene calls are TRBV4-3 and TRBJ2-7, with D possibly called TRBD1 or TRBD2 (5 bases each). Trimming took 0 bases from V and 3 from J, leaving 12 bases between them. The CDR3 has 15 residues. Germline V gene data show CDR1 as LGHNA and CDR2 as YSLEER. The CDR3 loop is CASSQEDRDGYEQYF. CDR3 DNA: TGCGCCAGCAGCCAAGAGGACCGGGACGGCTACGAGCAGTACTTC.

This clone was detected only once. The chain employs TRBV2 and TRBJ2-7; 8 bases line up with TRBD1. There are 15 residues in the CDR3. V dropped 4 bases and J dropped 0; count of bases not matched to a gene: 5. CDR1 is SNHLY and CDR2 is FYNNEI in the germline V gene. In nucleotides, the CDR3 is TGTGCCAGCAGTGGGGGGGACAGGTTCTCCTACGAGCAGTACTTC. This translates into CASSGGDRFSYEQYF.